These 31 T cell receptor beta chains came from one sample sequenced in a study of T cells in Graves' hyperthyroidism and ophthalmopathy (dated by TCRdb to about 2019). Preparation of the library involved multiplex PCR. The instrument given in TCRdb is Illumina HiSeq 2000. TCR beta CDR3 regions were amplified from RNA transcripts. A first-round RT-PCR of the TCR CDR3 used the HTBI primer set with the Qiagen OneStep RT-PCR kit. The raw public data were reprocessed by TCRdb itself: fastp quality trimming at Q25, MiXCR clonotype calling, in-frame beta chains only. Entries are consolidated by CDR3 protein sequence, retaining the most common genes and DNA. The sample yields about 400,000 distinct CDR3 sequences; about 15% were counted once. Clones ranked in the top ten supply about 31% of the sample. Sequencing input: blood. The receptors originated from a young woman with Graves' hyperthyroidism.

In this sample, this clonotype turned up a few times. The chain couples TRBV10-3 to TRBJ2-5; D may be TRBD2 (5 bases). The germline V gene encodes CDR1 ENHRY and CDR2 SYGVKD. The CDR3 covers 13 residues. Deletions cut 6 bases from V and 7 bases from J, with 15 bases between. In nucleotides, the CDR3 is TGTGCCATCAGATCAGACACCGAGGGGACCCAGTACTTC. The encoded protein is CAIRSDTEGTQYF.

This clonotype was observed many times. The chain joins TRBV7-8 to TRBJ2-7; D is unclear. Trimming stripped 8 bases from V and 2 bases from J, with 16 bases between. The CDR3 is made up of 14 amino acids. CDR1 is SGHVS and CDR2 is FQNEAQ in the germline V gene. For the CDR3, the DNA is TGTGCCAGCCTAGGCTCCCCAGGTGCCTACGAGCAGTACTTC. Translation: CASLGSPGAYEQYF. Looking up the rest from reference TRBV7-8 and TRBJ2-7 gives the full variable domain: GAGVSQSPRYKVAKRGQDVALRCDPISGHVSLFWYQQALGQGPEFLTYFQNEAQLDKSGLPSDRFFAERPEGSVSTLKIQRTQQEDSAVYLCASLGSPGAYEQYFGPGTRLTVT.

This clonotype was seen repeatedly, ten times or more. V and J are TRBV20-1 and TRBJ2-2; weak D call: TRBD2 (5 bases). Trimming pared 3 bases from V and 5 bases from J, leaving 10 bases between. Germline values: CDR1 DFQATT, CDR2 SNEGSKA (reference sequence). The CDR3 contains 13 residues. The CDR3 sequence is CSASLAGTGELFF. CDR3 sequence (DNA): TGCAGTGCTAGCCTGGCGGGTACCGGGGAGCTGTTTTTT.

The CDR3 nucleotides are TGTGCCAGCAGCTCCCGGGACAGGGGGCACAGTGAGCAGTTCTTC. It yields the protein CASSSRDRGHSEQFF. The genes are TRBV5-8 and TRBJ2-1; 12 positions match TRBD1. V lost 3 bases to trimming and J lost 9 bases; unmatched junction nucleotides: 7. This CDR3 is 15 amino acids long. Germline V CDR1 and CDR2: SGHTS, YDEGEE. The full variable domain, rest sourced from reference TRBV5-8 and TRBJ2-1, is EAGVTQSPTHLIKTRGQQATLRCSPISGHTSVYWYQQALGLGLQFLLWYDEGEERNRGNFPPRFSGRQFPNYSSELNVNALELEDSALYLCASSSRDRGHSEQFFGPGTRLTVL.

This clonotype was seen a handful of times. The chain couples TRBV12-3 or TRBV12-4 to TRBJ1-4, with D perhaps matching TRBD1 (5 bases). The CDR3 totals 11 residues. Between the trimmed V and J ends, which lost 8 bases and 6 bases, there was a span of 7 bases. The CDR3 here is CASGGYEKLFF. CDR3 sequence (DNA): TGTGCCAGCGGGGGATATGAAAAACTGTTTTTT.

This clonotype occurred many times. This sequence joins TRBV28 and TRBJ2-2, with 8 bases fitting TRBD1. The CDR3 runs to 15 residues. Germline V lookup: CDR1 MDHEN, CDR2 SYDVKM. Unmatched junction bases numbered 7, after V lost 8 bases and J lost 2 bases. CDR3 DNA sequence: TGTGCCAGCCGTAACAGGGGGATCAACACCGGGGAGCTGTTTTTT. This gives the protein CASRNRGINTGELFF.

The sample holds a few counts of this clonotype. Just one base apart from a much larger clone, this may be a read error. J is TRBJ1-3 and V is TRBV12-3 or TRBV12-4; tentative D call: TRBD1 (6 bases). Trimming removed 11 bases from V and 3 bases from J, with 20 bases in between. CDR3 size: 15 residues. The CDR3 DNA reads TGTGCCGGCACACACCGGGACAAGCATGGAAACACCATATATTTT. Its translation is CAGTHRDKHGNTIYF.

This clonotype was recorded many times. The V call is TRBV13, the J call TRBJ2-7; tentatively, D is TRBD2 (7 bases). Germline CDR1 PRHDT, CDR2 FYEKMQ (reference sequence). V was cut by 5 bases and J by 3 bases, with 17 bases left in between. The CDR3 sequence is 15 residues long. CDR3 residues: CASSPGRGPHYEQYF. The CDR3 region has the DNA TGTGCCAGCAGCCCCGGGCGGGGGCCCCACTACGAGCAGTACTTC.

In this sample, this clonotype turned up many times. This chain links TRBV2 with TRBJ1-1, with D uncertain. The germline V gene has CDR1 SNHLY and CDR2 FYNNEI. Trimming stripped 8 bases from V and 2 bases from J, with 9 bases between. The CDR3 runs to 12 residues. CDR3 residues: CASSTENTEAFF. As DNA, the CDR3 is TGTGCCAGCTCGACGGAAAACACTGAAGCTTTCTTT. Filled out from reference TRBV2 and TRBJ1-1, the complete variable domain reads EPEVTQTPSHQVTQMGQEVILRCVPISNHLYFYWYRQILGQKVEFLVSFYNNEISEKSEIFDDQFSVERPDGSNFTLKIRSTKLEDSAMYFCASSTENTEAFFGQGTRLTVV.

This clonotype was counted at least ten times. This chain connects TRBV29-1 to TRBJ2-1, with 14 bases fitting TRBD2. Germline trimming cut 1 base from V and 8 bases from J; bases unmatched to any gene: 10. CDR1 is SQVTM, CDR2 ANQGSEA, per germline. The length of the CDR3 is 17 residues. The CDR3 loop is CSVEVGTSGREFYEQFF. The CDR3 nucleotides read TGCAGCGTTGAAGTAGGGACTAGCGGGAGAGAATTCTATGAGCAGTTCTTC.

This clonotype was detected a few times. CDR3 protein: CASSVRALEDNEQFF. The CDR3 DNA reads as TGTGCCAGCAGCGTAAGAGCTTTGGAGGACAATGAGCAGTTCTTC. The chain employs TRBV9 and TRBJ2-1; TRBD2 might be the D (5 bases). CDR1 is SGDLS and CDR2 is YYNGEE in the germline V gene. CDR3 length: 15 residues. Trimming pared 1 base from V and 5 bases from J, leaving 13 bases between. Together with reference TRBV9 and TRBJ2-1, the CDR3 gives the full variable domain: DSGVTQTPKHLITATGQRVTLRCSPRSGDLSVYWYQQSLDQGLQFLIQYYNGEERAKGNILERFSAQQFPDLHSELNLSSLELGDSALYFCASSVRALEDNEQFFGPGTRLTVL.

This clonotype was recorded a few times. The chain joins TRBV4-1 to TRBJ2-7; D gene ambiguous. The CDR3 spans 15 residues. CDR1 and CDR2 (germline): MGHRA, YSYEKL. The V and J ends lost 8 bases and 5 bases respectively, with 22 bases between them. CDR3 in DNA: TGCGCCAGCCGCCGGTTTCTAGTGGGAAGTCACGAGCAGTACTTC. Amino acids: CASRRFLVGSHEQYF.

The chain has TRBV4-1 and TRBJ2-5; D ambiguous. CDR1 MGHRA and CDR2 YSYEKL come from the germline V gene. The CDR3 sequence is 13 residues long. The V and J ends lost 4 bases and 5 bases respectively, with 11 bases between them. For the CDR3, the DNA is TGCGCCAGCAGCCCGAAGGCAGGTGAGACCCAGTACTTC. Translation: CASSPKAGETQYF.

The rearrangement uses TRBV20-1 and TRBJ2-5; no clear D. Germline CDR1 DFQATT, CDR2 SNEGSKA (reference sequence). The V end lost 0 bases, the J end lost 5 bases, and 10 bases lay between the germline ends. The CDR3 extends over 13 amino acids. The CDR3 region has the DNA TGCAGTGCTAGAGATACATGGGTTGAGACCCAGTACTTC. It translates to CSARDTWVETQYF.

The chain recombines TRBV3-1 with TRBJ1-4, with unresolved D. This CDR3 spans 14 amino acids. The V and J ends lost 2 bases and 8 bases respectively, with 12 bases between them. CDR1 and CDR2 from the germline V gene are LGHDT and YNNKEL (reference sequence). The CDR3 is CASSQLVSKEKLFF. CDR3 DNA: TGTGCCAGCAGCCAACTAGTGTCGAAGGAAAAACTGTTTTTT.

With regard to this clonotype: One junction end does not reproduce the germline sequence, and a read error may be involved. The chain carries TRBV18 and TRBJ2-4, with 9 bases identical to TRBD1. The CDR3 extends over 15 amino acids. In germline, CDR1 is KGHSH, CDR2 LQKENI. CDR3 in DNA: TGTGCCGGCTCACCCCCACAGGGGGCGGGGGACATTCAGTACTTC. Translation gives CAGSPPQGAGDIQYF.

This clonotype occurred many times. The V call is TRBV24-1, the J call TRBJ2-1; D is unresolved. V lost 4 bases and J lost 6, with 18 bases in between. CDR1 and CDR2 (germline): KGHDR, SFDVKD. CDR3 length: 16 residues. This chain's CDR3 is CATSDPGVKLGNEQFF. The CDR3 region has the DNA TGTGCCACCAGTGACCCTGGTGTAAAGTTAGGCAATGAGCAGTTCTTC.

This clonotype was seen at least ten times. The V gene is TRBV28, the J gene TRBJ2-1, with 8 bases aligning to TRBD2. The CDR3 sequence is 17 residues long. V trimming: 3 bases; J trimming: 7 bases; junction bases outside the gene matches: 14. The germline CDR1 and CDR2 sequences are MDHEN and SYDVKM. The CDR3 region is CASSLPLKAGERNEQFF. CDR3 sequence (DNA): TGTGCCAGCAGTTTGCCCCTAAAAGCGGGGGAGAGGAATGAGCAGTTCTTC. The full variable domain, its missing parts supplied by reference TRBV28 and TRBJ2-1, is DVKVTQSSRYLVKRTGEKVFLECVQDMDHENMFWYRQDPGLGLRLIYFSYDVKMKEKGDIPEGYSVSREKKERFSLILESASTNQTSMYLCASSLPLKAGERNEQFFGPGTRLTVL.

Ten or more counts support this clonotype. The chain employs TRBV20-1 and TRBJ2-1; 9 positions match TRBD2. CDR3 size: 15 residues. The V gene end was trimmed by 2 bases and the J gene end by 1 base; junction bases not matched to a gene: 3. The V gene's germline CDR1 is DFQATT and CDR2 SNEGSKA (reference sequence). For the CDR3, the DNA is TGCAGTGCTAGACGACTAGCGGAATCCTACAATGAGCAGTTCTTC. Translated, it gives CSARRLAESYNEQFF.

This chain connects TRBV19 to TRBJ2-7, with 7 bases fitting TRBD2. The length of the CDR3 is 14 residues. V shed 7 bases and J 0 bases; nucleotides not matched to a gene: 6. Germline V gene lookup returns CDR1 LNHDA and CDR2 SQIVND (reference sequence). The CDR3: CASKRTSVSYEQYF. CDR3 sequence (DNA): TGTGCCAGTAAGAGAACTAGCGTCTCCTACGAGCAGTACTTC.

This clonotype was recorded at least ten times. CDR3 protein: CASSARTPVAGELFF. The CDR3 DNA reads as TGTGCCAGCAGCGCCCGTACCCCGGTGGCCGGGGAGCTGTTTTTT. This chain joins TRBV3-1 and TRBJ2-2; D not certain. Germline values: CDR1 LGHDT, CDR2 YNNKEL (reference sequence). The CDR3 consists of 15 residues. V lost 5 bases to trimming and J lost 6 bases, with 16 bases between them.

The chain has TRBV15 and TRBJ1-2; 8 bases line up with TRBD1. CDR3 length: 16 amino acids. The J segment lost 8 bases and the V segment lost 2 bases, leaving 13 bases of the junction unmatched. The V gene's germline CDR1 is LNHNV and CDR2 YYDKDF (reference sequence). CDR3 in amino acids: CATSRPTLRGRLGYTF. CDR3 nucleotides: TGTGCCACCAGCAGACCTACCCTCAGGGGGCGATTAGGCTACACCTTC. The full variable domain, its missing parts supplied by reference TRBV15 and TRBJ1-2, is DAMVIQNPRYQVTQFGKPVTLSCSQTLNHNVMYWYQQKSSQAPKLLFHYYDKDFNNEADTPDNFQSRRPNTSFCFLDIRSPGLGDTAMYLCATSRPTLRGRLGYTFGSGTRLTVV.

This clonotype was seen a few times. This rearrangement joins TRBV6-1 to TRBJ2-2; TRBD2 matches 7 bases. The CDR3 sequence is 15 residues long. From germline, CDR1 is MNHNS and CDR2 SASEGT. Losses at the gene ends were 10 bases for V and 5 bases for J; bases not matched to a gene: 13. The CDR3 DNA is TGTGCCACCATCTTCGCGGGGGATGAGACCGGGGAGCTGTTTTTT. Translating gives CATIFAGDETGELFF.

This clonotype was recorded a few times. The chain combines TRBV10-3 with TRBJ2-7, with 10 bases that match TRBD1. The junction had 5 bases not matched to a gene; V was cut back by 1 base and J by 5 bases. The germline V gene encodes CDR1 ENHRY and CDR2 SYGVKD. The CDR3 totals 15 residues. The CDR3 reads CAISEFIGTGDEQYF. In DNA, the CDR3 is TGTGCCATCAGTGAGTTTATTGGGACAGGGGACGAGCAGTACTTC.

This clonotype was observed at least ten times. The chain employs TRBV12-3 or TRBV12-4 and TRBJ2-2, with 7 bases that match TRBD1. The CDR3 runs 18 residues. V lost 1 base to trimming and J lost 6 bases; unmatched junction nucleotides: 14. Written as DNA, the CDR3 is TGTGCCAGCAGTTTAGATATGCGACAGGGATGGTTTCCCGGGGAGCTGTTTTTT. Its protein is CASSLDMRQGWFPGELFF.

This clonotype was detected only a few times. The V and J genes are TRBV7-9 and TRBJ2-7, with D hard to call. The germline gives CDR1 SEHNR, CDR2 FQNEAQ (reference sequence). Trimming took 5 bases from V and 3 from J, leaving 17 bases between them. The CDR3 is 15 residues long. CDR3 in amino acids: CASSDDIKTIYEQYF. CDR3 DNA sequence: TGTGCCAGCAGCGACGACATTAAGACGATCTACGAGCAGTACTTC. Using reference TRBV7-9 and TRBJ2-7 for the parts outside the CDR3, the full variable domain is DTGVSQNPRHKITKRGQNVTFRCDPISEHNRLYWYRQTLGQGPEFLTYFQNEAQLEKSRLLSDRFSAERPKGSFSTLEIQRTEQGDSAMYLCASSDDIKTIYEQYFGPGTRLTVT.

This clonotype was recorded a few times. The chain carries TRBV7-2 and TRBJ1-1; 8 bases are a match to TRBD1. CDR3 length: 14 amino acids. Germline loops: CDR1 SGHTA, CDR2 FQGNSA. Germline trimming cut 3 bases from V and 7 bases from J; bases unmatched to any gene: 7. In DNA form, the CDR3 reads TGTGCCAGCAGCTTCCTCTCAGGGGGCGGTGAAGCTTTCTTT. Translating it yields CASSFLSGGGEAFF.

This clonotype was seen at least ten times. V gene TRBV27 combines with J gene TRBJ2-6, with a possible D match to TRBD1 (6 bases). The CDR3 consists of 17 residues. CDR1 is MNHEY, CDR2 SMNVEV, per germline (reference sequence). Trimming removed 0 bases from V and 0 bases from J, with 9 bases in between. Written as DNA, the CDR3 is TGTGCCAGCAGTTTATCGACAGGCTACTCTGGGGCCAACGTCCTGACTTTC. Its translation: CASSLSTGYSGANVLTF.

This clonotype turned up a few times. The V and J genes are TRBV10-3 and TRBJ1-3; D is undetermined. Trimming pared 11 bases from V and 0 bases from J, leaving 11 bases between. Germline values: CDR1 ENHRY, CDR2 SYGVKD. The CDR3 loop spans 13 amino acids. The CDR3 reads CAARRASGNTIYF. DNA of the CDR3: TGTGCCGCACGCCGGGCCTCTGGAAACACCATATATTTT.

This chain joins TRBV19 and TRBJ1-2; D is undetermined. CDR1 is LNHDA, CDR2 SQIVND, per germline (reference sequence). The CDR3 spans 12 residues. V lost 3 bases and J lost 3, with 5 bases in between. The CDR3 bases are TGTGCCAGTAGTATCCCAGACTATGGCTACACCTTC. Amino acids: CASSIPDYGYTF.

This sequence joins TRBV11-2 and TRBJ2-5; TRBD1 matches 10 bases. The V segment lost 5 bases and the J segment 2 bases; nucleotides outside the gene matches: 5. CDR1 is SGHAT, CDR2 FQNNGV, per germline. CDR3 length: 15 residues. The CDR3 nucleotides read TGTGCCAGCAGCGTGACAGGGGGCCAACAAGAGACCCAGTACTTC. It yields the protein CASSVTGGQQETQYF.